This entry concerns a single T cell receptor (beta chain). The target antigen is unknown. It may be a read error: a sequence one base away is much more abundant. The conserved phenylalanine or tryptophan normally closing the CDR3 is absent here, so this likely arose from a read error. Amplification of the TCR beta CDR3 regions used RNA transcripts (as template). Investigators did first-round RT-PCR with HTBI primers, then second-round multiplex PCR. TCRdb processed the multiplex PCR reads anew with MiXCR; each CDR3 protein has one entry. The sample lists more than 1,000,000 distinct CDR3 sequences, less than 45% occurring once. These data come from a study of Graves' ophthalmopathy and Graves' hyperthyroidism. Overall study: In this cohort's terms, stable hyperthyroidism meant no ophthalmopathy by 18 months of follow-up.

Study-level findings and limits: As the model predicted ophthalmopathy progression, it achieved a sensitivity of 65% to 71% and a specificity of 72.22%. Most thyroid clonotypes expanded beyond 0.001 frequency were also found in blood.

CDR1 and CDR2 (germline): WSHSY, SAAADI. This CDR3 is 13 amino acids long. V dropped 6 bases and J dropped 5 bases, with 14 bases sitting between them. The chain combines TRBV10-2 with TRBJ2-7, with D tentatively TRBD1 (6 bases). This TCR derives from an adult man with Graves' hyperthyroidism. The sample comprised peripheral blood or thyroid tissue (not recorded which). The chain's CDR3 is CASSLVGHNEQYL. The CDR3 nucleotides read TGCGCCAGCAGCTTGGTGGGACACAACGAGCAGTACCTC.